The present T cell receptor beta chain was sequenced within a study of T cell responses to AZD1222 COVID-19 vaccine. TCRdb's table, derived via immunoSEQ multiplex PCR, lists solely in-frame clones and lacks some. The table has around 110,000 clones, approximately 90% seen once. With 8 bases removed from V and 2 bases from J, the gap between germline ends came to 16 bases. CDR3 length equals 14 residues. The germline V gene has CDR1 SGHAT and CDR2 FQNNGV. The chain links TRBV11-2 to TRBJ2-7; D perhaps matches TRBD2 (6 bases). This sequence originates from an adult who received the AZD1222 COVID-19 vaccine. This specimen was peripheral blood, taken 28 days after the second AZD1222 dose. The CDR3 sequence: CASQPLAGTYEQYF. DNA of the CDR3: TGTGCCAGCCAACCCTTGGCGGGGACCTACGAGCAGTACTTC.